This TCR beta chain comes out of a study of cytomegalovirus exposure and HLA in healthy donors. The table came from immunoSEQ multiplex PCR; TCRdb's copy has only in-frame clones and leaves some out. The sample comprises 250,000 to 400,000 clones, approximately 86% of which are singletons, and around 0.96% rests with the top ten. Worth noting for this clone: Its antigen is unknown.

It was the approximately 110-subject validation cohort, separate from the approximately 690-subject first cohort, to which the donors belonged. Study-wide results and limits: Among TCR beta chains, those listed as cytomegalovirus-associated numbered some 170. The dataset shows that most TCR sequences were rare, while some public TCRs occurred in many donors.

CDR1 is MNHEY and CDR2 is SVGAGI in the germline V gene. CDR3 length equals 15 residues. J gave up 4 bases and V 8 bases, and 13 bases lay outside the gene matches. The source is a man aged 30 to 45 in good health and CMV-seronegative. The J gene is TRBJ1-2, the V gene TRBV6-5; TRBD1 matches at 7 bases. The sequenced sample consisted of PBMCs. CDR3 amino acids: CASATAGQRLYGYTF. In DNA, the CDR3 is TGTGCCAGCGCGACGGCGGGACAGCGCCTCTATGGCTACACCTTC.